This TCR beta chain is from a study of blood T cell repertoires in COVID-19. Study-level information: Sites in the United States, Italy and Spain provided acute and convalescent COVID-19 samples. The cDNA or gDNA used as material had been derived from T cells, B-cell-depleted T cells, or PBMCs.

Authors' processing steps: Reference gene primer amplification in the assay estimated nucleated cell counts. The method was immunoSEQ multiplex PCR; TCRdb's version includes in-frame clones alone and lacks a portion of them. That table furnishes V, J and clone size, whereas the DNA furnished D and trimming. Among roughly 240,000 clones listed, approximately 87% were seen once. Germline V gives CDR1 SEHNR, CDR2 FQNEAQ (reference sequence). V was trimmed by 1 base and J by 6 bases, leaving 9 bases between them. The CDR3 length is 13 residues. The clonotype was recovered from a man aged 55-75 years who had recovered from COVID-19. The genes are TRBV7-9 and TRBJ1-2; weak D call: TRBD1 (6 bases). Sequencing input: peripheral blood. The CDR3 nucleotides are TGTGCCAGCAGCTTAGGCTGGACAGATGGCTACACCTTC. It encodes CASSLGWTDGYTF.